Presented here are 24 T cell receptor beta chains from one specimen sequenced in a study of blood T cell repertoires in COVID-19. The repertoire was sequenced with immunoSEQ multiplex PCR; TCRdb's copy has only in-frame clones and lacks some. The sample yields fewer than 300,000 clones, approximately 91% seen once. Sequenced material: peripheral blood. The receptors shown here come from a woman aged 25 to 39 with acute or convalescent COVID-19.

The chain couples TRBV19 to TRBJ2-1, with 8 nucleotides matching TRBD2. The CDR3 is 15 residues long. J lost 6 bases, V lost 7 bases, and 11 bases had no gene match. Germline assignment: CDR1 LNHDA and CDR2 SQIVND (reference sequence). CDR3 sequence (DNA): TGTGCCAGTACCGACTCCGGGACTAGATTCAATGAGCAGTTCTTC. This encodes CASTDSGTRFNEQFF.

The gene calls are TRBV19 and TRBJ1-5, with 7 bases fitting TRBD1. V was clipped by 6 bases and J by 4 bases; unmatched bases: 6. Germline CDR1 LNHDA, CDR2 SQIVND (reference sequence). CDR3 length: 14 residues. CDR3 sequence reads: CASSPDRSNQPQHF. In nucleotides, the CDR3 is TGTGCCAGTAGCCCGGACAGGTCTAATCAGCCCCAGCATTTT.

This clone appeared a few times. The chain couples TRBV5-6 to TRBJ1-1; 10 nucleotides match TRBD1. CDR3 length: 13 amino acids. J lost 4 bases, V lost 7 bases, and 4 bases had no gene match. Germline V gene lookup returns CDR1 SGHDT and CDR2 YYEEEE. This CDR3 reads CASCRDRGTEAFF. Here the CDR3 DNA reads TGTGCCAGCTGCCGGGACAGGGGCACTGAAGCTTTCTTT.

The chain links TRBV3-1 (or the pseudogene TRBV3-2) to TRBJ1-2, with D maybe TRBD1 (6 bases). Trimming removed 4 bases from V and 2 bases from J, with 11 bases in between. The CDR3 sequence is 14 residues long. The germline V gene encodes CDR1 LGHDT and CDR2 YNNKEL (reference sequence). The CDR3 sequence is CASSRDRRNYGYTF. The CDR3, as DNA: TGTGCCAGCAGCCGCGACAGGCGAAACTATGGCTACACCTTC.

The chain employs TRBV6-5 and TRBJ2-5; the match to TRBD2 covers 8 bases. Germline V gene sequence: CDR1 MNHEY, CDR2 SVGAGI. CDR3 length equals 15 residues. The junction had 9 bases not matched to a gene; V was cut back by 8 bases and J by 1 base. The chain's CDR3 is CASAKSLAVQETQYF. CDR3 DNA sequence: TGTGCCAGCGCAAAATCACTAGCGGTCCAAGAGACCCAGTACTTC.

The chain is built from TRBV10-3 and TRBJ1-1; no clear D gene. Trimming removed 7 bases at V and 4 bases at J, with 10 bases between. This CDR3 is 12 amino acids long. Germline values: CDR1 ENHRY, CDR2 SYGVKD. The CDR3 nucleotides are TGTGCCATCAAAGATACAGCCACTGAAGCTTTCTTT. Translating it yields CAIKDTATEAFF.

The chain recombines TRBV6-6 with TRBJ2-1; D is unresolved. The germline V gene encodes CDR1 MNHNY and CDR2 SVGAGI (reference sequence). CDR3 size: 12 residues. Trimming took 6 bases from V and 7 from J, leaving 10 bases between them. The CDR3 loop reads CASSDRLNEQFF. In nucleotides, the CDR3 is TGTGCCAGCAGCGATAGACTTAATGAGCAGTTCTTC.

The rearrangement joins TRBV29-1 to TRBJ2-7, with TRBD2 matching over 10 bases. The CDR3 length is 11 residues. The V gene end was trimmed by 7 bases and the J gene end by 7 bases; junction bases not matched to a gene: 4. CDR1 is SQVTM and CDR2 is ANQGSEA in the germline V gene. The chain's CDR3 is CSGTSGLEQYF. The CDR3 bases are TGCAGCGGGACTAGCGGTCTAGAGCAGTACTTC.

The chain couples TRBV3-1 (or the pseudogene TRBV3-2) to TRBJ2-5, with D unclear. V was shortened by 0 bases and J by 5 bases, with 13 bases between the two germline ends. Germline V CDR1 and CDR2: LGHDT, YNNKEL (reference sequence). The CDR3 totals 15 residues. Here the CDR3 DNA reads TGTGCCAGCAGCCAAGATGGTAGCACGCTGGAGACCCAGTACTTC. Translation gives CASSQDGSTLETQYF.

The rearrangement uses TRBV6-5 and TRBJ2-7, with 8 bases lining up with TRBD2. V trimming: 7 bases; J trimming: 5 bases; junction bases outside the gene matches: 10. CDR3 size: 14 residues. Germline CDR1 and CDR2: MNHEY and SVGAGI. The CDR3 loop is CASTPGTRPHEQYF. The CDR3 DNA follows: TGTGCCAGCACCCCCGGGACTAGACCTCACGAGCAGTACTTC.

The chain carries TRBV5-4 and TRBJ2-7; D not certain. The CDR3 length is 13 residues. Germline CDR1 is SGHNT and CDR2 is YYREEE (reference sequence). V shed 0 bases and J shed 0 bases, with 4 bases lying between them. The CDR3, as DNA: TGTGCCAGCAGCTTGGCACACTCCTACGAGCAGTACTTC. It yields the protein CASSLAHSYEQYF. The full variable domain, in which reference TRBV5-4 and TRBJ2-7 provide the parts outside the CDR3, is ETGVTQSPTHLIKTRGQQVTLRCSSQSGHNTVSWYQQALGQGPQFIFQYYREEENGRGNFPPRFSGLQFPNYSSELNVNALELDDSALYLCASSLAHSYEQYFGPGTRLTVT.

This chain links TRBV9 with TRBJ1-2; a possible D gene is TRBD1 (6 bases). Germline CDR1 reads SGDLS; CDR2 reads YYNGEE. The CDR3 runs to 16 residues. The V end was cut by 3 bases, the J end by 1 base, with 16 bases between. CDR3 protein: CASSAEAGALNYGYTF. Here the CDR3 DNA reads TGTGCCAGCAGCGCCGAAGCAGGGGCTCTTAACTATGGCTACACCTTC.

This chain links TRBV7-2 with TRBJ2-7; D may be TRBD2 (6 bases). Trimming removed 2 bases at V and 2 bases at J, with 7 bases between. This CDR3 spans 13 amino acids. Germline CDR1 SGHTA, CDR2 FQGNSA. CDR3 nucleotide sequence: TGTGCCAGCAGCTTAACGGGAGCCTACGAGCAGTACTTC. It specifies CASSLTGAYEQYF.

V usage is TRBV7-2 and J usage is TRBJ1-3; 7 nucleotides match TRBD1. CDR1 is SGHTA and CDR2 is FQGNSA in the germline V gene. V shed 0 bases, J shed 3 bases, and the junction held 2 bases outside the gene matches. The CDR3 contains 15 residues. CDR3 amino acids: CASSLAPGGGNTIYF. The CDR3, as DNA: TGTGCCAGCAGCTTAGCGCCAGGGGGTGGAAACACCATATATTTT.

The chain has TRBV7-9 and TRBJ1-5; tentatively, D is TRBD1 (6 bases). There are 12 residues in the CDR3. V was clipped by 3 bases and J by 12 bases, with 12 bases between them. Looked up from germline, CDR1 is SEHNR and CDR2 is FQNEAQ (reference sequence). The CDR3, as DNA: TGTGCCAGCAGCTTGCAGGGGATTGTCCAGCATTTT. It encodes CASSLQGIVQHF.

This chain connects TRBV7-2 to TRBJ2-4; D might be TRBD1 (6 bases). This CDR3 region has 13 residues. V gave up 6 bases and J gave up 6 bases, with 12 bases separating them. Germline V gene lookup returns CDR1 SGHTA and CDR2 FQGNSA. The CDR3 sequence is CASRITGTNIQYF. The CDR3 region has the DNA TGTGCCAGCAGAATCACAGGGACAAACATTCAGTACTTC.

The genes are TRBV6-5 and TRBJ1-1; D uncertain. Deletions cut 6 bases from V and 7 bases from J, with 15 bases between. CDR3 length: 13 residues. Germline CDR1 MNHEY, CDR2 SVGAGI. CDR3 residues: CASSPGLSREAFF. In nucleotides, the CDR3 is TGTGCCAGCAGCCCCGGTCTTTCCCGTGAAGCTTTCTTT.

The V call is TRBV10-3, the J call TRBJ1-2; D unclear. The CDR3 consists of 13 residues. Looked up from germline, CDR1 is ENHRY and CDR2 is SYGVKD. Trimming stripped 3 bases from V and 2 bases from J, with 7 bases between. CDR3 sequence reads: CAISDTANYGYTF. CDR3 in DNA: TGTGCCATCAGTGATACAGCAAACTATGGCTACACCTTC.

The chain is built from TRBV18 and TRBJ1-3; TRBD1 aligns across 12 bases. Unmatched junction bases numbered 6, after V lost 4 bases and J lost 8 bases. CDR3 length equals 15 residues. CDR1 KGHSH and CDR2 LQKENI come from the germline V gene. The DNA of the CDR3 is TGTGCCAGCTCACACCCGGGACAGGGGGCGGACACCATATATTTT. This translates into CASSHPGQGADTIYF.

The chain couples TRBV7-2 to TRBJ2-5; TRBD1 matches 9 bases. Looked up from germline, CDR1 is SGHTA and CDR2 is FQGNSA. J was trimmed by 5 bases and V by 6 bases; bases with no gene match: 7. This CDR3 has 14 amino acids. In DNA, the CDR3 is TGTGCCAGCAGTTTCGACAGGGGGGAGGAGACCCAGTACTTC. Protein sequence: CASSFDRGEETQYF.

This chain links TRBV30 with TRBJ2-5; 7 bases are shared with TRBD1. The germline V gene encodes CDR1 GTSNPN and CDR2 SVGIG (reference sequence). V dropped 5 bases and J dropped 9; count of bases not matched to a gene: 15. The CDR3 totals 14 residues. The CDR3: CAWSPGQNIGAQYF. The DNA of the CDR3 is TGTGCCTGGTCTCCGGGACAGAACATAGGGGCCCAGTACTTC.

The chain joins TRBV4-1 to TRBJ1-1; D gene ambiguous. Germline V lookup: CDR1 MGHRA, CDR2 YSYEKL. This CDR3 region has 15 residues. The V and J ends lost 4 bases and 5 bases respectively, with 17 bases between them. The CDR3 bases are TGCGCCAGCAGCCCCGGCCCGGGTAGTTGGACTGAAGCTTTCTTT. Translating it yields CASSPGPGSWTEAFF.

This chain connects TRBV9 to TRBJ1-6; D may be TRBD1 (6 bases). This CDR3 is built from 16 residues. Germline CDR1 SGDLS, CDR2 YYNGEE. V was pared by 4 bases and J by 0 bases, with 11 bases between. The CDR3, as DNA: TGTGCCAGCAGCATGGGACAAAGCTCCTATAATTCACCCCTCCACTTT. Translation gives CASSMGQSSYNSPLHF. The complete variable domain, with remaining parts taken from reference TRBV9 and TRBJ1-6, reads DSGVTQTPKHLITATGQRVTLRCSPRSGDLSVYWYQQSLDQGLQFLIQYYNGEERAKGNILERFSAQQFPDLHSELNLSSLELGDSALYFCASSMGQSSYNSPLHFGNGTRLTVT.

The rearrangement joins TRBV19 to TRBJ2-5; weak D call: TRBD2 (5 bases). Trimming removed 3 bases from V and 3 bases from J, with 8 bases in between. Germline lookup yields CDR1 LNHDA and CDR2 SQIVND (reference sequence). There are 13 residues in the CDR3. This CDR3 is CASSIGLKETQYF. CDR3 sequence (DNA): TGTGCCAGTAGTATTGGACTGAAAGAGACCCAGTACTTC.